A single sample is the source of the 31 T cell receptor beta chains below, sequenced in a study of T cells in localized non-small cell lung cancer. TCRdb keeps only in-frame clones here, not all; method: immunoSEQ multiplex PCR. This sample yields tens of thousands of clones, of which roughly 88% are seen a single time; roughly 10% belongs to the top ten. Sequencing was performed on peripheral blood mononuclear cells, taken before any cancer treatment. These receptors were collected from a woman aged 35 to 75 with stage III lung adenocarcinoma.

CDR3 protein: CATSGTSAGGLDTQYF. The CDR3 DNA sequence: TGTGCCACCAGCGGGACGTCGGCGGGAGGCTTGGATACGCAGTATTTT. The genes are TRBV15 and TRBJ2-3; 8 nucleotides match TRBD2. Per the germline V gene, CDR1 is LNHNV and CDR2 is YYDKDF (reference sequence). J was trimmed by 6 bases and V by 5 bases; bases with no gene match: 13. This CDR3 is 16 amino acids long.

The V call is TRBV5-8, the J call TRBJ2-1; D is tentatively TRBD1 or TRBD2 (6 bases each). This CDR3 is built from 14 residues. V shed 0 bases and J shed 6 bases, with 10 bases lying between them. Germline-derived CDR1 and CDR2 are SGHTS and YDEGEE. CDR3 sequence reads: CASSLGGAANEQFF. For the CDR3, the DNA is TGTGCCAGCAGCTTGGGGGGGGCAGCCAATGAGCAGTTCTTC.

The CDR3 here is CASTRTTGELFF. CDR3 nucleotides: TGCGCCAGCACCAGGACCACCGGGGAGCTGTTTTTT. This chain connects TRBV5-1 to TRBJ2-2; D remains unclear. The CDR3 is made up of 12 amino acids. V was trimmed by 6 bases and J by 4 bases, leaving 7 bases between them. Germline CDR1 SGHRS, CDR2 YFSETQ. The whole variable domain, remainder taken from reference TRBV5-1 and TRBJ2-2, is KAGVTQTPRYLIKTRGQQVTLSCSPISGHRSVSWYQQTPGQGLQFLFEYFSETQRNKGNFPGRFSGRQFSNSRSEMNVSTLELGDSALYLCASTRTTGELFFGEGSRLTVL.

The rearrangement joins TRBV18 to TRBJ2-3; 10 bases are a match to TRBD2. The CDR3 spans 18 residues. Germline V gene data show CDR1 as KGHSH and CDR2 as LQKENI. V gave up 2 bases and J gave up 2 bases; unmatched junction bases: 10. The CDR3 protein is CASSPEAGGPDLTDTQYF. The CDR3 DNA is TGTGCCAGCTCACCAGAAGCGGGAGGGCCAGATCTCACAGATACGCAGTATTTT.

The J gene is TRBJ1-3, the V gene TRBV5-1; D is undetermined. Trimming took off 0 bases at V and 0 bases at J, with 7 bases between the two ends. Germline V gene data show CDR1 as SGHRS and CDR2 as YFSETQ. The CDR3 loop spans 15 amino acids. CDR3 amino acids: CASSLDTNSGNTIYF. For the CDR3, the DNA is TGCGCCAGCAGCTTGGATACTAACTCTGGAAACACCATATATTTT.

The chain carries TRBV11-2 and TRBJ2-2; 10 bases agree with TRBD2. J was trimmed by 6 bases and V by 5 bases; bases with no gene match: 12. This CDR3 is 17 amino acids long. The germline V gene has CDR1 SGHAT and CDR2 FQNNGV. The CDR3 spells CASSPPTGLAKAGELFF. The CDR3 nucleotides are TGTGCCAGCAGCCCTCCTACGGGACTAGCGAAGGCCGGGGAGCTGTTTTTT.

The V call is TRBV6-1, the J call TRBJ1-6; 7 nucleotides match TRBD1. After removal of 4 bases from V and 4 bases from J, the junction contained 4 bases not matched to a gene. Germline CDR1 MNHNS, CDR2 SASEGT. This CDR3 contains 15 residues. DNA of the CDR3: TGTGCCAGCAGTGGACCGGGACAGTATAATTCACCCCTCCACTTT. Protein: CASSGPGQYNSPLHF.

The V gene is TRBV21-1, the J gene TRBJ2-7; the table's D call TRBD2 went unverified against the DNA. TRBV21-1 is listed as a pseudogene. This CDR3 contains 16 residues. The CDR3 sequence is CASSAALERGAAEQYF. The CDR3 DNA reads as TGTGCCAGCAGCGCAGCCCTCGAGCGGGGGGCCGCCGAGCAGTACTTC.

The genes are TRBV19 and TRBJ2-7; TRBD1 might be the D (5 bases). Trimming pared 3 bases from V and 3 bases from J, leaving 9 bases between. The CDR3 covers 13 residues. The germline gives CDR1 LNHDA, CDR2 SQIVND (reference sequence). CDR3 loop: CASSISGFYEQYF. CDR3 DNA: TGTGCCAGTAGTATCTCAGGGTTCTACGAGCAGTACTTC.

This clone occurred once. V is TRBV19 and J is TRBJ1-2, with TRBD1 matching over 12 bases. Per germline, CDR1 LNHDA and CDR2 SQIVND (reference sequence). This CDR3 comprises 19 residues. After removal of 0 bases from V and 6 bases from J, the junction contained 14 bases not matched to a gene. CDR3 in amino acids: CASSIEGGAGTGGSHGYTF. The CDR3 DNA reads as TGTGCCAGTAGTATAGAGGGAGGCGCCGGGACAGGGGGCTCGCATGGCTACACCTTC.

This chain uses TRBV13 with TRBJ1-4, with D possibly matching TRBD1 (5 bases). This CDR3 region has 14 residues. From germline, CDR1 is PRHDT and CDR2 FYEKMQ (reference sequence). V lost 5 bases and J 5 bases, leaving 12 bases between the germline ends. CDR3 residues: CASSTGARNEKLFF. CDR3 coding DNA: TGTGCCAGCAGCACCGGGGCCAGAAATGAAAAACTGTTTTTT.

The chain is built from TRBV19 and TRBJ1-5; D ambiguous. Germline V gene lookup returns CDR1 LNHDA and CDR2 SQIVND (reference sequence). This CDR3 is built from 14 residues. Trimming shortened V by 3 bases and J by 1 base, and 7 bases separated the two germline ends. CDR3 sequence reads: CASSIRSSNQPQHF. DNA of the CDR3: TGTGCCAGTAGTATTAGGTCCAGCAATCAGCCCCAGCATTTT.

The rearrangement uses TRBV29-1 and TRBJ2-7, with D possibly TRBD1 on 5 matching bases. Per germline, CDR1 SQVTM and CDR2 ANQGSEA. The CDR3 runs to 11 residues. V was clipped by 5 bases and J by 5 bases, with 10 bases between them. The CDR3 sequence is CSVTRAHEQYF. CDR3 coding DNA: TGCAGCGTTACCAGGGCCCACGAGCAGTACTTC.

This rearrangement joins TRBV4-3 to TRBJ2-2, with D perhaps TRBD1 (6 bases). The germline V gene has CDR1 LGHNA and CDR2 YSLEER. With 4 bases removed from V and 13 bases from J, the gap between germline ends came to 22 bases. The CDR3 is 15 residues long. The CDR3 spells CASSPDRDMSWWLFF. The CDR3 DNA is TGCGCCAGCAGCCCCGACCGGGACATGTCGTGGTGGCTGTTTTTT.

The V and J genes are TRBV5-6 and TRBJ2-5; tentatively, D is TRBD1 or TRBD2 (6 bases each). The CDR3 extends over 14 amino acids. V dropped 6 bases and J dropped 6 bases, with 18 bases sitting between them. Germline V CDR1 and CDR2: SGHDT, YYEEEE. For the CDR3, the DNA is TGTGCCAGCACCCGGGGTGAGGGGGGCCAGACCCAGTACTTC. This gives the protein CASTRGEGGQTQYF.

For the CDR3, the DNA is TGTGCCAGCAGTTATCTCGCCGGTCCCTTCCAAGAGACCCAGTACTTC. This translates into CASSYLAGPFQETQYF. The chain uses TRBV6-5 and TRBJ2-5; D is ambiguous. The length of the CDR3 is 16 residues. Trimming took 3 bases from V and 1 from J, leaving 15 bases between them. Germline CDR1 MNHEY, CDR2 SVGAGI.

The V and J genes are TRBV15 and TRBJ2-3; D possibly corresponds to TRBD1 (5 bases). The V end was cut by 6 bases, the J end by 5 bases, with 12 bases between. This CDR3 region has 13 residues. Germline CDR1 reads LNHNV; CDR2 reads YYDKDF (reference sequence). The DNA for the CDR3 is TGTGCCACCAGGACGGCAGGGATAGATACGCAGTATTTT. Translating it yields CATRTAGIDTQYF.

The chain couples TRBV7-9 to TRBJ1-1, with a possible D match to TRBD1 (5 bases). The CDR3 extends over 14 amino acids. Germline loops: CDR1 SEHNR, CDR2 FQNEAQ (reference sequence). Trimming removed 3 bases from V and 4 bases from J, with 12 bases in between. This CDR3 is CASSFGTPGTEAFF. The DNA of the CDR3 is TGTGCCAGCAGCTTCGGGACCCCGGGCACTGAAGCTTTCTTT. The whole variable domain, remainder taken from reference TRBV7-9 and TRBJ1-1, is DTGVSQNPRHKITKRGQNVTFRCDPISEHNRLYWYRQTLGQGPEFLTYFQNEAQLEKSRLLSDRFSAERPKGSFSTLEIQRTEQGDSAMYLCASSFGTPGTEAFFGQGTRLTVV.

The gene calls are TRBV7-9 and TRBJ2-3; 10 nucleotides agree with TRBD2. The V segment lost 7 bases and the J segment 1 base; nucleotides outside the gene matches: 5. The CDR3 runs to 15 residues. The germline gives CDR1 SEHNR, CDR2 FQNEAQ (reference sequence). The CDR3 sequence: CASTPAGGGTDTQYF. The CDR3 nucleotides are TGTGCCAGCACCCCAGCGGGAGGGGGCACAGATACGCAGTATTTT.

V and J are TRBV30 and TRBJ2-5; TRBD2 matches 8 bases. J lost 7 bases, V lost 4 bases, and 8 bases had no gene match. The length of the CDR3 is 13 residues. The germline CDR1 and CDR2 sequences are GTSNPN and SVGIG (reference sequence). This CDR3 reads CAWNRGGERTQYF. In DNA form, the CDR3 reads TGTGCCTGGAACCGGGGGGGCGAACGGACCCAGTACTTC.

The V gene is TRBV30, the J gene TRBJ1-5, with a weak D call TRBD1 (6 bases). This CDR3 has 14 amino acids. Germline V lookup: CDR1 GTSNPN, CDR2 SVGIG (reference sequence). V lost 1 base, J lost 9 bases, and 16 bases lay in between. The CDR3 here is CAWSAGQPFGPQHF. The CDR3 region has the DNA TGTGCCTGGAGTGCTGGACAGCCATTCGGGCCCCAGCATTTT.

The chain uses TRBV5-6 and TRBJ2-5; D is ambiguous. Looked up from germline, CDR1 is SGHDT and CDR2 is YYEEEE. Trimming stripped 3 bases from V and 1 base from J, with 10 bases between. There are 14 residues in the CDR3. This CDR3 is CASSYPTIQETQYF. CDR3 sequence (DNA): TGTGCCAGCAGCTACCCGACAATCCAAGAGACCCAGTACTTC.

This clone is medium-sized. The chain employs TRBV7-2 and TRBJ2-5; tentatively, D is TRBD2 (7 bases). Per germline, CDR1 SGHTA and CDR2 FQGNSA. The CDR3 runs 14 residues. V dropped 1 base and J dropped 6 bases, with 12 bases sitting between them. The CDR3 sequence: CASSLEGGMKTQYF. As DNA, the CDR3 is TGTGCCAGCAGCTTAGAGGGGGGGATGAAGACCCAGTACTTC.

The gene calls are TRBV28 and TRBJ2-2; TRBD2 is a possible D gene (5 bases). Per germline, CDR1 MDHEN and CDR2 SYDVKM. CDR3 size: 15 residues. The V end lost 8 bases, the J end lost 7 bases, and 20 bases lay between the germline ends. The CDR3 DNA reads TGTGCCAGCGGAACCTCCGGGGAGTTGGTCGGGGAGCTGTTTTTT. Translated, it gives CASGTSGELVGELFF.

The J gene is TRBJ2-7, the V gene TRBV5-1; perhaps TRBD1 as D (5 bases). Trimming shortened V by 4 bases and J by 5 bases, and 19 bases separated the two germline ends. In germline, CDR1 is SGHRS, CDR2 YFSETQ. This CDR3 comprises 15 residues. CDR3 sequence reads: CASSPSQSGNHEQYF. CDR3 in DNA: TGCGCCAGCAGCCCATCCCAGTCAGGGAACCACGAGCAGTACTTC.

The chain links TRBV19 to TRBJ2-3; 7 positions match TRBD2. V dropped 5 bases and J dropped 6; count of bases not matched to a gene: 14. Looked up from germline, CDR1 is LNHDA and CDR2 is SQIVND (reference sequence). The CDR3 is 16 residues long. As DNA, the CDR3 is TGTGCCAGTAGTGATGTGGGAGGGCCTCTGATGGATACGCAGTATTTT. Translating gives CASSDVGGPLMDTQYF.

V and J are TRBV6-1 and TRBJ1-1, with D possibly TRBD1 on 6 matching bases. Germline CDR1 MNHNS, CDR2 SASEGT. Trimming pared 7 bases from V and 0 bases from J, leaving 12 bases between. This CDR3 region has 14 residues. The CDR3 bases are TGTGCCAGCATATCGGGGGCCCTGAACACTGAAGCTTTCTTT. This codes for CASISGALNTEAFF.

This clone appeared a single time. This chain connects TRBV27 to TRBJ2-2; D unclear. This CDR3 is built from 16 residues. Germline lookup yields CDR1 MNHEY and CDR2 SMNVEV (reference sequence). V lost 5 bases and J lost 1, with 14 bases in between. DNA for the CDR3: TGTGCCAGCAGTCCCCCTAAGTCCTTGAACACCGGGGAGCTGTTTTTT. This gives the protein CASSPPKSLNTGELFF.

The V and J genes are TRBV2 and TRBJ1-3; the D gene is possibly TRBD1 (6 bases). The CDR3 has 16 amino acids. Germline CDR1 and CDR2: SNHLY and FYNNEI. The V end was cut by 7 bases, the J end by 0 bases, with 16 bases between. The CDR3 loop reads CASTKTGQISGNTIYF. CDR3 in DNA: TGTGCCAGCACCAAAACAGGGCAAATCTCTGGAAACACCATATATTTT.

CDR3 loop: CASSRSRQGTYEQYF. CDR3 nucleotides: TGTGCCAGCAGTAGGAGCCGCCAGGGCACCTACGAGCAGTACTTC. The rearrangement links TRBV27 to TRBJ2-7; a weak D match, TRBD1 (5 bases). Trimming removed 5 bases at V and 2 bases at J, with 16 bases between. Per germline, CDR1 MNHEY and CDR2 SMNVEV (reference sequence). The CDR3 has 15 residues.

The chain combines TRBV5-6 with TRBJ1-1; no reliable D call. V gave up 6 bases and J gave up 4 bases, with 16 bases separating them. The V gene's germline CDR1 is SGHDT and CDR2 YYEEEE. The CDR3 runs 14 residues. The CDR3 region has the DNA TGTGCCAGCAACTTAGAGTGGAAGCGCACTGAAGCTTTCTTT. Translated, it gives CASNLEWKRTEAFF.